This TCR beta chain was sequenced in a study of shared clonotypes between healthy human individuals. Looking at the study overall: Researchers assigned three CD4 naive, three CD4 memory, two CD8 naive and one CD8 memory plate to each donor.

TCRdb's copy holds only in-frame clones and misses some; the assay was immunoSEQ multiplex PCR. The sample lists some 500,000 clones, approximately 95% occurring once. The CDR3 totals 13 residues. Germline V gives CDR1 LGHNT, CDR2 FRNRAP. Trimming took off 2 bases at V and 6 bases at J, with 9 bases between the two ends. Study observations and caveats: Sampling included only blood; tissue repertoires likely differ. Measured sharing among donors was expected to vary with sequencing depth.

Regarding this clone: The antigen remains undetermined.

The origin of this receptor is a woman aged 25 to 39 in good health. This chain connects TRBV12-5 to TRBJ2-3; D is unresolved. Sequenced input: naive CD4+ T cells sorted from blood. Subset here: CD45RA+ positively selected. DNA for the CDR3: TGTGCTAGTGGTTTGAAAGGGTTCGATACGCAGTATTTT. Its protein product is CASGLKGFDTQYF.